This T cell receptor (beta chain) was observed in a study of T-cell reconstitution after alpha-beta-depleted transplantation in children. Germline CDR1 reads DFQATT; CDR2 reads SNEGSKA (reference sequence). The CDR3 spans 15 residues. The J segment lost 1 base and the V segment lost 2 bases, leaving 6 bases of the junction unmatched. This clonotype was seen a few times. Unique molecular identifiers tagged the TCRbeta library. Each CDR3 protein is one row after TCRdb ran MiXCR on the PCR reads. The repertoire has approximately 510,000 distinct CDR3 sequences, 15% to 20% of them found once; the top ten carry 3.3%.

This clonotype was sampled from a human donor who donated a stem cell graft to a child with acute lymphoblastic leukemia. The genes are TRBV20-1 and TRBJ2-3; TRBD1 aligns across 7 bases. This specimen consisted of PBMCs from the stem cell graft donor, obtained from the stem cell graft. The CDR3 is CSARPLGQGTDTQYF. CDR3 DNA sequence: TGCAGTGCTAGACCCCTCGGACAGGGCACAGATACGCAGTATTTT.